Following are 9 T cell receptor beta chains from one sample sequenced in a study of cytomegalovirus exposure and HLA in healthy donors listed by TCRdb under 2017. Library preparation used the immunoSEQ multiplex PCR assay. Held by TCRdb, this immuneACCESS table contains in-frame sequences only and omits some clones. Under half of the omission traces to an unresolved V gene where checked; the cause of the rest is unknown. The sample data list 250,000 to 400,000 clones, and roughly 88% of these were observed just once. The top ten hold around 0.91% of the sample. Sequencing input: PBMCs. These receptors were collected from a man aged 25 to 40 in good health and CMV-seronegative.

This clone has only a few counts. The genes are TRBV19 and TRBJ1-5; TRBD1 might be the D (5 bases). CDR3 length: 15 residues. Germline V gene lookup returns CDR1 LNHDA and CDR2 SQIVND (reference sequence). Trimming took off 3 bases at V and 0 bases at J, with 9 bases between the two ends. CDR3 nucleotides: TGTGCCAGTAGTATGATCGGGGGTAGCAATCAGCCCCAGCATTTT. Protein: CASSMIGGSNQPQHF.

The V gene is TRBV5-6, the J gene TRBJ2-7, with 8 nucleotides matching TRBD1. This CDR3 has 16 amino acids. Germline V gives CDR1 SGHDT, CDR2 YYEEEE. The V gene end was trimmed by 3 bases and the J gene end by 5 bases; junction bases not matched to a gene: 13. For the CDR3, the DNA is TGTGCCAGCAGCTCTACAGGGGGAGACGGTGGGGACGAGCAGTACTTC. Residues: CASSSTGGDGGDEQYF.

This clone was seen a handful of times. The genes are TRBV6-5 and TRBJ1-6, with TRBD1 matching 8 bases. V gave up 5 bases and J gave up 6 bases; unmatched junction bases: 0. The CDR3 is 13 amino acids. CDR1 is MNHEY, CDR2 SVGAGI, per germline. This chain's CDR3 is CASSGQGNSPLHF. CDR3 sequence (DNA): TGTGCCAGCAGTGGACAGGGTAATTCACCCCTCCACTTT.

The rearrangement uses TRBV27 and TRBJ2-7, with TRBD2 identical over 10 bases. Germline values: CDR1 MNHEY, CDR2 SMNVEV (reference sequence). The CDR3 covers 15 residues. Trimming took 10 bases from V and 4 from J; bases not matched to a gene: 13. The CDR3 reads CATGVSGGAVYEQYF. Here the CDR3 DNA reads TGTGCCACCGGAGTAAGCGGGGGGGCCGTATACGAGCAGTACTTC.

CDR3 residues: CASSGGGAYNEQFF. The DNA for the CDR3 is TGTGCCAGCAGCGGAGGGGGCGCCTACAATGAGCAGTTCTTC. This chain joins TRBV9 and TRBJ2-1, with 7 positions matching TRBD1. The CDR3 extends over 14 amino acids. V lost 3 bases, J lost 2 bases, and 2 bases stayed unmatched. Germline loops: CDR1 SGDLS, CDR2 YYNGEE.

This clone was seen just once. This rearrangement joins TRBV27 to TRBJ2-1; tentatively, D is TRBD1 (6 bases). The CDR3 covers 15 residues. The V end lost 6 bases, the J end lost 6 bases, and 18 bases lay between the germline ends. Germline-derived CDR1 and CDR2 are MNHEY and SMNVEV (reference sequence). The CDR3: CASSQGTLLANEQFF. Here the CDR3 DNA reads TGTGCCAGCAGCCAGGGGACCTTACTGGCCAATGAGCAGTTCTTC.

This clone came up once. This sequence joins TRBV18 and TRBJ1-5; D call uncertain. Germline V gives CDR1 KGHSH, CDR2 LQKENI. This CDR3 is 15 amino acids long. Trimming took off 3 bases at V and 4 bases at J, with 13 bases between the two ends. The DNA of the CDR3 is TGTGCCAGCTCACCCGTCGGGGTACGGAATCAGCCCCAGCATTTT. It encodes CASSPVGVRNQPQHF.

The rearrangement joins TRBV27 to TRBJ2-4, with TRBD2 matching 15 bases. Germline V gives CDR1 MNHEY, CDR2 SMNVEV (reference sequence). The CDR3 extends over 18 amino acids. The J segment lost 3 bases and the V segment lost 5 bases, leaving 8 bases of the junction unmatched. The CDR3 is CASSGGLAGGLGKNIQYF. The CDR3 DNA reads TGTGCCAGCAGTGGGGGACTAGCGGGGGGCCTGGGCAAAAACATTCAGTACTTC.

The V call is TRBV30, the J call TRBJ1-3, with TRBD1 as a possible D gene (6 bases). The CDR3 runs 15 residues. Per the germline V gene, CDR1 is GTSNPN and CDR2 is SVGIG (reference sequence). The V gene lost 2 bases and the J gene lost 0 bases, with 11 bases spanning the gap. The CDR3 sequence: CAWSRDTSSGNTIYF. Written as DNA, the CDR3 is TGTGCCTGGAGTCGGGACACCAGCTCTGGAAACACCATATATTTT.